This TCR beta chain was sequenced for a study of naive and memory T cell subsets. The CDR3 consists of 13 residues. With 3 bases clipped from V and 5 bases from J, the junction kept 5 bases outside the gene matches. Germline-derived CDR1 and CDR2 are SQVTM and ANQGSEA. Whole-study findings and limits: Far more TCRs reportedly came from tuberculin skin test site biopsies.

Sample treatment: skin biopsy from PPD injection site in Mantoux-positive individual. The library had UMIs added by 3' ligation of an oligonucleotide to TCR cDNA. Skin biopsies came from PPD injection sites in Mantoux-positive individuals. Unsorted total RNA, about 1 to 1,100 ng, was DNase treated before reverse transcription. This clonotype is medium-sized (0.01 to 0.1%) within its sample. The target antigen is unknown. Amplification of ligated cDNA took four PCR rounds with SP2 and nested alpha and beta constant primers. Blood and skin TCR RNA was reverse transcribed with alpha and beta constant primers. TCRdb re-called the UMI-ligation and nested PCR reads with MiXCR, one entry per CDR3 protein. The sample holds around 25,000 distinct CDR3 sequences, roughly 6% seen once.

This receptor was obtained from an adult in good health. The sequences come from skin, collected from a tuberculin skin test site. The chain recombines TRBV29-1 with TRBJ2-7; TRBD1 aligns across 9 bases. This CDR3 reads CSVEGTGLDEQYF. DNA for the CDR3: TGCAGCGTTGAGGGGACAGGGCTGGACGAGCAGTACTTC.